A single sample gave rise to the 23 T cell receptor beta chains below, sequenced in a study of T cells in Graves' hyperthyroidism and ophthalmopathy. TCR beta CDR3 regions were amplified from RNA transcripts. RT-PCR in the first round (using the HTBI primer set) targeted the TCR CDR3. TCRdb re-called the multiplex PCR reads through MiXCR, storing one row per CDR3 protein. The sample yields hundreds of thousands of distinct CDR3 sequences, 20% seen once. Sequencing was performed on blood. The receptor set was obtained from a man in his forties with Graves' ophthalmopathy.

The CDR3 DNA is TGCAGTGCTAGAGATGGGGCTGAAGCTTTCTTT. This sequence encodes CSARDGAEAFF. This sequence joins TRBV20-1 and TRBJ1-1, with D hard to call. Germline loops: CDR1 DFQATT, CDR2 SNEGSKA (reference sequence). V lost 0 bases to trimming and J lost 6 bases, with 5 bases between them. The length of the CDR3 is 11 residues.

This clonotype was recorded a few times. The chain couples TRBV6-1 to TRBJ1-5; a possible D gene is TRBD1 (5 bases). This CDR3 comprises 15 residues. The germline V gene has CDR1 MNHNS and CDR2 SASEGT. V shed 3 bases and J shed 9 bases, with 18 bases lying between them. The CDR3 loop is CASSEALGAGRPQHF. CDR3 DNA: TGTGCCAGCAGTGAGGCCCTTGGGGCTGGAAGGCCCCAGCATTTT.

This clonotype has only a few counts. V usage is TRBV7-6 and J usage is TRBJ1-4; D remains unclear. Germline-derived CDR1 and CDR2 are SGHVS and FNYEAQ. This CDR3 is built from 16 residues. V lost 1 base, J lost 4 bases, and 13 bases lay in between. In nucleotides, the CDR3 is TGTGCCAGCAGCTTAGGCCAAAGCGGGCTTAATGAAAAACTGTTTTTT. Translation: CASSLGQSGLNEKLFF.

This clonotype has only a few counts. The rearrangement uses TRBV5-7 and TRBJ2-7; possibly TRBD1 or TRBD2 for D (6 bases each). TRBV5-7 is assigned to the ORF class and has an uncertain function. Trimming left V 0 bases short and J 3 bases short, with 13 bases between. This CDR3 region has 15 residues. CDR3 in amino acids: CASSLVSGDFYEQYF. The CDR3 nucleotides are TGTGCCAGCAGCTTGGTCTCAGGGGACTTCTACGAGCAGTACTTC.

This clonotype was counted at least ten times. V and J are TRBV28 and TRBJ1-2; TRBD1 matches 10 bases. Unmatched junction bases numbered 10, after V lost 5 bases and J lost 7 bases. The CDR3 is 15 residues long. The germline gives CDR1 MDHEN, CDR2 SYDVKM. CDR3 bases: TGTGCCAGCAGTACCCCCGGGACAGGGGTCGGTGGCTACACCTTC. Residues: CASSTPGTGVGGYTF.

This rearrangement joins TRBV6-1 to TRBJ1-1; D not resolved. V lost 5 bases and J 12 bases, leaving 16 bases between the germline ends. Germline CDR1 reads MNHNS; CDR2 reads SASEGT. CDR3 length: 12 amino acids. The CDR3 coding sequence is TGTGCCAGCAGTTCAGGTGTGCCCAACACTTTCTTT. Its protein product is CASSSGVPNTFF.

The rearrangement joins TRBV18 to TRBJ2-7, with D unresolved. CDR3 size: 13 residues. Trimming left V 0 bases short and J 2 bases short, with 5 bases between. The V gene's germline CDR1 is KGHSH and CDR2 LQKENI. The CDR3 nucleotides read TGTGCCAGCTCACCACCGATGACCTACGAGCAGTACTTC. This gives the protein CASSPPMTYEQYF.

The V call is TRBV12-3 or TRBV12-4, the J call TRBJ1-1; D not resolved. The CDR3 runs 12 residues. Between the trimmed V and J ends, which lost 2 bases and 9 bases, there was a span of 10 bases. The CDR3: CASSLNARKAFF. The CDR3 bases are TGTGCCAGCAGTTTAAATGCGAGAAAAGCTTTCTTT.

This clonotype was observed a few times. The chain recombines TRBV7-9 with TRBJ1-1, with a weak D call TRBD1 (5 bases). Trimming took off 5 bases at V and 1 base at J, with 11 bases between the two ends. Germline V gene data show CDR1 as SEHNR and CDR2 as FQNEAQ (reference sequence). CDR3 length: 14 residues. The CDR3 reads CASSKTAKNTEAFF. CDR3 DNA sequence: TGTGCCAGCAGCAAGACAGCTAAGAACACTGAAGCTTTCTTT.

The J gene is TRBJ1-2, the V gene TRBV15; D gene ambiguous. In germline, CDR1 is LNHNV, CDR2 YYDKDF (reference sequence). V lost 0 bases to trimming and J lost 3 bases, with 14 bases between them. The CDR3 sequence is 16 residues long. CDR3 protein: CATSREMGITHYGYTF. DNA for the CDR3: TGTGCCACCAGCAGAGAGATGGGGATAACCCACTATGGCTACACCTTC.

DNA of the CDR3: TGCGCCAGCAGCTTTAGCGGGAGCCTCGTGAATGAGCAGTTCTTC. Encoded protein: CASSFSGSLVNEQFF. The chain joins TRBV5-1 to TRBJ2-1, with 9 bases that match TRBD2. This CDR3 has 15 residues. V gave up 2 bases and J gave up 7 bases; unmatched junction bases: 7. Germline V gene sequence: CDR1 SGHRS, CDR2 YFSETQ.

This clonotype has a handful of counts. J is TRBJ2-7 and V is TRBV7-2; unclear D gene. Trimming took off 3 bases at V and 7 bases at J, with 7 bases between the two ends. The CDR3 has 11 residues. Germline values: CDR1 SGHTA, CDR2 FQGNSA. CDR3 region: CASSFNREQYF. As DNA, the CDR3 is TGTGCCAGCAGCTTCAACCGGGAGCAGTACTTC.

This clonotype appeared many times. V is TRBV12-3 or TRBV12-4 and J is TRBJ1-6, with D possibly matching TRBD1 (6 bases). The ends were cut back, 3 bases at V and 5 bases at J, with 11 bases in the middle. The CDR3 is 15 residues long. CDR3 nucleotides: TGTGCCAGCAGTTTGCAGGGGAGCAATAATTCACCCCTCCACTTT. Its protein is CASSLQGSNNSPLHF.

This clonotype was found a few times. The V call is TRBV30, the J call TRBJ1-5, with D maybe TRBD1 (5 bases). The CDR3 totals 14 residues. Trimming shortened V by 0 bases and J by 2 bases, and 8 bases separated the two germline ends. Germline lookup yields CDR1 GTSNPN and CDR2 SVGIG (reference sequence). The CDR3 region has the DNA TGTGCCTGGAGTGTTGGGGGGGGCAATCAGCCCCAGCATTTT. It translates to CAWSVGGGNQPQHF.

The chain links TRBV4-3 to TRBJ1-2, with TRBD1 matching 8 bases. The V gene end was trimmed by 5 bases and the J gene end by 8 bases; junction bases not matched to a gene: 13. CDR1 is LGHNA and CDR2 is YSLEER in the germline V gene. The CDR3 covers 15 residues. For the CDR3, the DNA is TGCGCCAGCAGCTTCCAGACAGGGGCCGTGGGCGGCTACACCTTC. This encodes CASSFQTGAVGGYTF.

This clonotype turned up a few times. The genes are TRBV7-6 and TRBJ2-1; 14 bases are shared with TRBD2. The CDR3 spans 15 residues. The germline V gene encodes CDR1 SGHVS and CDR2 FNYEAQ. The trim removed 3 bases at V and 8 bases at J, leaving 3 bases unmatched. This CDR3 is CASSLGLAGEYEQFF. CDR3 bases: TGTGCCAGCAGCTTGGGACTAGCGGGGGAGTATGAGCAGTTCTTC.

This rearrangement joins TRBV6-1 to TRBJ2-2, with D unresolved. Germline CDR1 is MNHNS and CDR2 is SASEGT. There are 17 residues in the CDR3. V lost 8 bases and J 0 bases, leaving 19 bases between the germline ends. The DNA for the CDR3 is TGTGCCAGCTTCCTCCAAACCCCAGGCTCGAACACCGGGGAGCTGTTTTTT. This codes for CASFLQTPGSNTGELFF.

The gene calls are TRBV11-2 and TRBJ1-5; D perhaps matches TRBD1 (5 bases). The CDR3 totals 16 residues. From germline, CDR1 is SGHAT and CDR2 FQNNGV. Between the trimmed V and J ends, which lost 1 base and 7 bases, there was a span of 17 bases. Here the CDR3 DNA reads TGTGCCAGCAGCTTAGGTGTAGGGGACGGTGTCCAGCCCCAGCATTTT. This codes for CASSLGVGDGVQPQHF.

The CDR3 nucleotides read TGTGCCAGCAGCTTAGTAGGGGGACTGTCTAGCACAGATACGCAGTATTTT. Amino acids: CASSLVGGLSSTDTQYF. The rearrangement links TRBV7-2 to TRBJ2-3, with D possibly being TRBD1 or TRBD2 (6 bases each). Germline CDR1 and CDR2: SGHTA and FQGNSA. The germline V and J ends were trimmed by 1 base and 0 bases, with 14 bases remaining between them. The CDR3 loop spans 17 amino acids.

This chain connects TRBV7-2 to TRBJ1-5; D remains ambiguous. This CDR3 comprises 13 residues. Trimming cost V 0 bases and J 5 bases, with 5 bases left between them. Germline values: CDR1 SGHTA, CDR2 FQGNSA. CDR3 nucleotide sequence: TGTGCCAGCAGCTTAGCTGGACATCAGCCCCAGCATTTT. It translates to CASSLAGHQPQHF.

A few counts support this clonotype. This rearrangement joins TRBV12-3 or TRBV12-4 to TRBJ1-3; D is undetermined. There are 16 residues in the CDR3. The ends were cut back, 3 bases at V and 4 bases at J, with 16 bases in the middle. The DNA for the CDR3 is TGTGCCAGCAGTTTGGGAGGACTGCCGGGGGGAAACACCATATATTTT. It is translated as CASSLGGLPGGNTIYF.

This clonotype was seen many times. The DNA for the CDR3 is TGTGCCAGCAGTGAAGAGGGGGTGAGGAACACTGAAGCTTTCTTT. Its protein product is CASSEEGVRNTEAFF. This sequence joins TRBV2 and TRBJ1-1; D is perhaps TRBD1 (6 bases). CDR3 size: 15 residues. From germline, CDR1 is SNHLY and CDR2 FYNNEI. Deletions cut 1 base from V and 1 base from J, with 10 bases between.

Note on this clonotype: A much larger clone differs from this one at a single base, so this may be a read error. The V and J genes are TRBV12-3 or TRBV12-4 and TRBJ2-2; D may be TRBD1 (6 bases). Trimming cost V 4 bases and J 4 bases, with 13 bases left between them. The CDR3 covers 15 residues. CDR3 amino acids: CASSYAGTTTGELFF. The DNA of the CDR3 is TGTGCCAGCAGTTACGCCGGGACAACCACCGGGGAGCTGTTTTTT.